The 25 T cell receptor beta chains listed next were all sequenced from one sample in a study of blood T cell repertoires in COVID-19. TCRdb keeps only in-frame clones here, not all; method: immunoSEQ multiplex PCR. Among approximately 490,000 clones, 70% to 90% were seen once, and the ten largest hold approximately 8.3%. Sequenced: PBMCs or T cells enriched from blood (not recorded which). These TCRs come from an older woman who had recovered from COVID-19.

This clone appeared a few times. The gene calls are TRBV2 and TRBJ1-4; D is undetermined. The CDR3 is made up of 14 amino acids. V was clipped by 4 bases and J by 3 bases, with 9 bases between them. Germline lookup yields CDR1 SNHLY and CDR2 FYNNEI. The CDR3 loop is CASSGWRSNEKLFF. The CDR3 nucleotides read TGTGCCAGCAGTGGTTGGCGGTCTAATGAAAAACTGTTTTTT.

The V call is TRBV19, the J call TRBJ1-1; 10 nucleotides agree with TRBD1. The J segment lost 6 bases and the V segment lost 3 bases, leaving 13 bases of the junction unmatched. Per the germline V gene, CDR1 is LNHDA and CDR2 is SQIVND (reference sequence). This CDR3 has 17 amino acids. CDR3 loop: CASSIRDRGLGYSEAFF. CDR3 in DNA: TGTGCCAGTAGTATCCGGGACAGGGGTTTGGGGTACTCTGAAGCTTTCTTT.

This chain's CDR3 is CATSEGTGTPYNEQFF. The CDR3 DNA follows: TGTGCCACCAGTGAGGGGACAGGGACGCCCTACAATGAGCAGTTCTTC. V and J are TRBV24-1 and TRBJ2-1, with 9 bases aligning to TRBD1. J lost 2 bases, V lost 4 bases, and 5 bases had no gene match. This CDR3 is 16 amino acids long. The V gene's germline CDR1 is KGHDR and CDR2 SFDVKD.

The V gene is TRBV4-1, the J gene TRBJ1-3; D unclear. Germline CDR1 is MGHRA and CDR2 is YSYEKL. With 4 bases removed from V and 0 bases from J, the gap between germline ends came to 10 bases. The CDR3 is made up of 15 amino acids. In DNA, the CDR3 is TGCGCCAGCAGCCGTGGGCAGGTCTCTGGAAACACCATATATTTT. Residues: CASSRGQVSGNTIYF.

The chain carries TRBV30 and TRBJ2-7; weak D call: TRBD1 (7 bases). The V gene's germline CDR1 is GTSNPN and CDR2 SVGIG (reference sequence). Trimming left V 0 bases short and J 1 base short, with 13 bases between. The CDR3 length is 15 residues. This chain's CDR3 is CAWSVGGTASYEQYF. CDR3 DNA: TGTGCCTGGAGTGTAGGAGGGACAGCATCCTACGAGCAGTACTTC.

The CDR3 is CASSAQAGVSYEQYF. As DNA, the CDR3 is TGCGCCAGCAGTGCCCAGGCGGGGGTTTCCTACGAGCAGTACTTC. V usage is TRBV10-1 and J usage is TRBJ2-7; 7 bases match TRBD2. CDR1 and CDR2 (germline): WNHNN, SYGVQD (reference sequence). V lost 4 bases and J lost 1; bases outside the gene matches: 7. The CDR3 totals 15 residues.

The CDR3 is CASSQDLIYGYTF. CDR3 bases: TGTGCCAGCAGCCAAGATCTTATCTATGGCTACACCTTC. The genes are TRBV14 and TRBJ1-2, with D unresolved. The CDR3 length is 13 residues. Germline V gene sequence: CDR1 SGHDN, CDR2 FVKESK. Trimming pared 0 bases from V and 4 bases from J, leaving 6 bases between.

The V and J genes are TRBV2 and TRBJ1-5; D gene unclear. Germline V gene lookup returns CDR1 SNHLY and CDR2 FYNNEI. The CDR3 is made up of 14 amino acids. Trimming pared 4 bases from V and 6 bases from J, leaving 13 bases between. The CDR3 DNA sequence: TGTGCCAGCAGTGTAGGTGGATGGAGTCAGCCCCAGCATTTT. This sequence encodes CASSVGGWSQPQHF.

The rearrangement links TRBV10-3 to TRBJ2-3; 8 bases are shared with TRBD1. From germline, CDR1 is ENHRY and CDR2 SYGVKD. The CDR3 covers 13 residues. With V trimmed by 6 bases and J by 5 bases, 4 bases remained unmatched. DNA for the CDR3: TGTGCCATCAGCGGTACAGGGGGAGATACGCAGTATTTT. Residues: CAISGTGGDTQYF.

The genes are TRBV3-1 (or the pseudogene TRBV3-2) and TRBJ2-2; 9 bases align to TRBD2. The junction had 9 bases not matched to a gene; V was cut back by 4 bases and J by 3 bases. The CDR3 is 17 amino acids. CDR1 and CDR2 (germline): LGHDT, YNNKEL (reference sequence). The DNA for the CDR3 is TGTGCCAGCAGCCGCCGCACCGGGACTAGCCACACCGGGGAGCTGTTTTTT. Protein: CASSRRTGTSHTGELFF.

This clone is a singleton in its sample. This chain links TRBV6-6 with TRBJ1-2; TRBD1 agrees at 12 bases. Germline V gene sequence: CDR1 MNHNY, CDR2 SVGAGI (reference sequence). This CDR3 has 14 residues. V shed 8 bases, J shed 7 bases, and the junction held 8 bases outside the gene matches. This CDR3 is CASRLGTGGVGYTF. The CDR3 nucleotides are TGTGCCAGCCGCCTCGGGACAGGGGGCGTTGGCTACACCTTC.

In DNA form, the CDR3 reads TGTGCCAGCAGCTTAGGTGGGGGGTTTAATGAAAAACTGTTTTTT. Its translation is CASSLGGGFNEKLFF. V is TRBV7-8 and J is TRBJ1-4; possibly TRBD1 for D (5 bases). The CDR3 consists of 15 residues. V shed 1 base and J shed 4 bases, with 10 bases lying between them. Germline V gene lookup returns CDR1 SGHVS and CDR2 FQNEAQ. The full variable domain, rest sourced from reference TRBV7-8 and TRBJ1-4, is GAGVSQSPRYKVAKRGQDVALRCDPISGHVSLFWYQQALGQGPEFLTYFQNEAQLDKSGLPSDRFFAERPEGSVSTLKIQRTQQEDSAVYLCASSLGGGFNEKLFFGSGTQLSVL.

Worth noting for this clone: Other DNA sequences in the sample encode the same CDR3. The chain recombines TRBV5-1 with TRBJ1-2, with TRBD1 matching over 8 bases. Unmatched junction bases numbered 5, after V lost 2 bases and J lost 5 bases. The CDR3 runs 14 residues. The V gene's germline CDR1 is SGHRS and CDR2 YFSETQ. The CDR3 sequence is CASSLGTGGYGYTF. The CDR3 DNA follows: TGCGCCAGCAGCTTAGGGACAGGTGGATATGGCTACACCTTC.

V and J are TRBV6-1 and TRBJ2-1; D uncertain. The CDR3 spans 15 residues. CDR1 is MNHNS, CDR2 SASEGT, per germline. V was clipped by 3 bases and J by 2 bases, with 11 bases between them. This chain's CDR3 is CASSEGVGTYNEQFF. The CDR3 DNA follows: TGTGCCAGCAGTGAGGGCGTGGGTACCTACAATGAGCAGTTCTTC.

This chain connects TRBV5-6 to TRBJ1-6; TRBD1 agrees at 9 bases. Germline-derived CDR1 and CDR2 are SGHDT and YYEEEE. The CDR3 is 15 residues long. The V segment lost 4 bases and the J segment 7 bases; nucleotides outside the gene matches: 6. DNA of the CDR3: TGTGCCAGCAGCCTAAGGACAGGGGTAAATTCACCCCTCCACTTT. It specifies CASSLRTGVNSPLHF.

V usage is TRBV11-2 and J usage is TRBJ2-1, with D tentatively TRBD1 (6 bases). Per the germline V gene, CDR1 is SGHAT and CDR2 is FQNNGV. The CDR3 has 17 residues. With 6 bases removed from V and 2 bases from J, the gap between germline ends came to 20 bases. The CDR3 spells CASRTWGRDKAYNEQFF. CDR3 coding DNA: TGTGCCAGCAGAACGTGGGGCCGGGACAAGGCCTACAATGAGCAGTTCTTC.

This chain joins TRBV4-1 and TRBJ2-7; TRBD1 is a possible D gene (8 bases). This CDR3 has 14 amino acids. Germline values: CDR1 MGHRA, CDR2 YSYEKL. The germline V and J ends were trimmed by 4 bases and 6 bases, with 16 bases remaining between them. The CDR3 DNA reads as TGCGCCAGCAGCCCCCGTACAGGGGGGGTCGAGCAGTACGTC. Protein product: CASSPRTGGVEQYV.

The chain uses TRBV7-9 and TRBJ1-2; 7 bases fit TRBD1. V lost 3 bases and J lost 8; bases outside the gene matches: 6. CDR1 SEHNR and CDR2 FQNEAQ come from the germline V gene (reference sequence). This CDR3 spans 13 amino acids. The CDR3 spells CASSFDRELGYTF. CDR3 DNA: TGTGCCAGCAGCTTCGACAGGGAATTAGGCTACACCTTC.

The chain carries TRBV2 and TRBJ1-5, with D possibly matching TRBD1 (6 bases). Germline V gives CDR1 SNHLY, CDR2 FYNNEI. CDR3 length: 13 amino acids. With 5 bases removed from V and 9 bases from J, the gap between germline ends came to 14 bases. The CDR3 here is CASSTSGRGPQHF. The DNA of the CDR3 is TGTGCCAGCAGTACGAGCGGCAGGGGGCCCCAGCATTTT.

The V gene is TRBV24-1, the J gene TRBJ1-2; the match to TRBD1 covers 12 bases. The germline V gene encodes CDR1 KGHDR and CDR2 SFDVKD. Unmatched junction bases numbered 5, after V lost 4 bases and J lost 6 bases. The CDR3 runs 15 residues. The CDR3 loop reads CATSDPGQGANGYTF. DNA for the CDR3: TGTGCCACCAGTGACCCGGGACAGGGGGCGAATGGCTACACCTTC.

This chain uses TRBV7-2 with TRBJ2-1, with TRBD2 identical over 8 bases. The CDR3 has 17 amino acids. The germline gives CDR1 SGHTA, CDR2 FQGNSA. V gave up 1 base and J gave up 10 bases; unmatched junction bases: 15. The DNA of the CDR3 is TGTGCCAGCAGCTTAGACTCGACTAGCGCCGGTGGGTCGGAGCAGTTCTTC. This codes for CASSLDSTSAGGSEQFF.

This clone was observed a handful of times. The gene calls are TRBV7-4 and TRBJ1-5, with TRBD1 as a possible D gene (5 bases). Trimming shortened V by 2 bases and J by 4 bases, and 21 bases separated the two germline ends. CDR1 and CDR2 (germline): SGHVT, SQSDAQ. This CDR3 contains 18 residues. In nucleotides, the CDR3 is TGTGCCAGCAGCTTACCCCGGGGGAGGCCTTCATCTAATCAGCCCCAGCATTTT. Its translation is CASSLPRGRPSSNQPQHF.

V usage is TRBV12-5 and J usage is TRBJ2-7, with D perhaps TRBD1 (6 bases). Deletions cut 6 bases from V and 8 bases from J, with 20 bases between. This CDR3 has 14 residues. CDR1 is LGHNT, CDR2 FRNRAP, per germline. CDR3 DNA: TGTGCTAGTGGCCTTACGGGGACACCAGACAAGCAGTACGTC. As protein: CASGLTGTPDKQYV.

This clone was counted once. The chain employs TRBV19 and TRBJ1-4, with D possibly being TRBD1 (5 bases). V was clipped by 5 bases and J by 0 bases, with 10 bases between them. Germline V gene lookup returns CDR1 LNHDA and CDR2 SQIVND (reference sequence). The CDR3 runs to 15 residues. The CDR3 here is CASSARGATNEKLFF. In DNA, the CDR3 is TGTGCCAGTAGTGCAAGGGGTGCAACTAATGAAAAACTGTTTTTT.

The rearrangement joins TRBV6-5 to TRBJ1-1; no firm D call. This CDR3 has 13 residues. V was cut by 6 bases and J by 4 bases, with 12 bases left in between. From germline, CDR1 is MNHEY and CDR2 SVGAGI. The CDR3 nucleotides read TGTGCCAGCAGCCGCCGGGGATCCACTGAAGCTTTCTTT. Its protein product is CASSRRGSTEAFF.